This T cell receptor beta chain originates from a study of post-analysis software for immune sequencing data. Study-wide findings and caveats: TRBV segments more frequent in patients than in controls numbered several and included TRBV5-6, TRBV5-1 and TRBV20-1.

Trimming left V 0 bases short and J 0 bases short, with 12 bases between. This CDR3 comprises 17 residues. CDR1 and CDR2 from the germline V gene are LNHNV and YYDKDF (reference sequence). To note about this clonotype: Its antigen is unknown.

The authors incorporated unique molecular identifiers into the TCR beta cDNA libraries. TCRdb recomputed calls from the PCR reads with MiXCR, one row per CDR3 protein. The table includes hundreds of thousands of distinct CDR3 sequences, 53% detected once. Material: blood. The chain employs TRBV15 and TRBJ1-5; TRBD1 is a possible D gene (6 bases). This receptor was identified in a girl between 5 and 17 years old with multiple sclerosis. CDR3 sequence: CATSRDGRGDSNQPQHF. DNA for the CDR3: TGTGCCACCAGCAGAGATGGAAGGGGGGATAGCAATCAGCCCCAGCATTTT.